This passage covers 15 T cell receptor beta chains from one sample sequenced in a study of shared clonotypes between healthy human individuals. Method: immunoSEQ multiplex PCR; TCRdb's copy keeps in-frame clones and lacks some. The sample carries 450,000 or so clones, 70% to 80% recorded once. Material for sequencing was PBMCs. These receptors were obtained from a woman between 35 and 50 years old in good health. Some clones in this sample may be carry-over from other donors' samples.

J is TRBJ2-7 and V is TRBV5-4; D is unresolved. The length of the CDR3 is 13 residues. V was trimmed by 0 bases and J by 2 bases, leaving 6 bases between them. Germline V gene sequence: CDR1 SGHNT, CDR2 YYREEE (reference sequence). CDR3 in amino acids: CASSLAGTYEQYF. The CDR3 nucleotides are TGTGCCAGCAGCTTGGCTGGGACCTACGAGCAGTACTTC. The full variable domain, completed using reference TRBV5-4 and TRBJ2-7, is ETGVTQSPTHLIKTRGQQVTLRCSSQSGHNTVSWYQQALGQGPQFIFQYYREEENGRGNFPPRFSGLQFPNYSSELNVNALELDDSALYLCASSLAGTYEQYFGPGTRLTVT.

This sequence joins TRBV7-2 and TRBJ2-1, with D perhaps being TRBD1 or TRBD2 (5 bases each). Germline loops: CDR1 SGHTA, CDR2 FQGNSA. Trimming removed 1 base at V and 1 base at J, with 8 bases between. The CDR3 is made up of 15 amino acids. The CDR3 reads CASSLDGGSYNEQFF. The CDR3 DNA is TGTGCCAGCAGCTTAGATGGGGGATCCTACAATGAGCAGTTCTTC.

This clone was seen at least ten times. The chain recombines TRBV15 with TRBJ1-5; D not certain. The CDR3 is made up of 14 amino acids. CDR1 and CDR2 (germline): LNHNV, YYDKDF (reference sequence). Trimming cost V 5 bases and J 0 bases, with 8 bases left between them. The CDR3 region has the DNA TGTGCCACCAGCTGGGCGTATAGCAATCAGCCCCAGCATTTT. This codes for CATSWAYSNQPQHF.

The chain uses TRBV19 and TRBJ2-2; possible D gene TRBD2, 5 bases. Germline V gives CDR1 LNHDA, CDR2 SQIVND (reference sequence). The V and J ends lost 7 bases and 8 bases respectively, with 14 bases between them. The CDR3 is made up of 13 amino acids. The CDR3 reads CASIPGVSGELFF. CDR3 DNA: TGTGCCAGTATCCCCGGGGTCAGTGGGGAGCTGTTTTTT.

The V call is TRBV28, the J call TRBJ1-1; D is undetermined. This CDR3 contains 12 residues. V dropped 6 bases and J dropped 6 bases, with 11 bases sitting between them. The germline CDR1 and CDR2 sequences are MDHEN and SYDVKM. The CDR3 reads CASRGYRAEAFF. The CDR3 coding sequence is TGTGCCAGCAGGGGGTATCGAGCTGAAGCTTTCTTT. The variable domain in full, completed from reference TRBV28 and TRBJ1-1, reads DVKVTQSSRYLVKRTGEKVFLECVQDMDHENMFWYRQDPGLGLRLIYFSYDVKMKEKGDIPEGYSVSREKKERFSLILESASTNQTSMYLCASRGYRAEAFFGQGTRLTVV.

The chain couples TRBV29-1 to TRBJ2-7; D is perhaps TRBD2 (6 bases). The V end lost 2 bases, the J end lost 4 bases, and 12 bases lay between the germline ends. The CDR3 is 13 residues long. Germline assignment: CDR1 SQVTM and CDR2 ANQGSEA. CDR3 coding DNA: TGCAGCGTTGAATCAGCCGGGAGTTACGAGCAGTACTTC. Amino acids: CSVESAGSYEQYF.

About this clone: This specimen includes other DNA sequences encoding the same CDR3. The chain links TRBV18 to TRBJ2-7; 11 bases align to TRBD2. Germline V lookup: CDR1 KGHSH, CDR2 LQKENI. The CDR3 runs 16 residues. J lost 0 bases, V lost 3 bases, and 4 bases had no gene match. CDR3 sequence reads: CASSPGLAGGSYEQYF. In DNA form, the CDR3 reads TGTGCCAGCTCACCCGGGCTAGCGGGAGGCTCCTACGAGCAGTACTTC.

This chain links TRBV7-2 with TRBJ2-4; 7 bases are shared with TRBD1. The CDR3 spans 14 residues. Germline V gives CDR1 SGHTA, CDR2 FQGNSA. V was clipped by 5 bases and J by 1 base; unmatched bases: 2. The CDR3 sequence is CASSLQGAKNIQYF. CDR3 bases: TGTGCCAGCAGCCTACAGGGGGCCAAAAACATTCAGTACTTC.

This clone turned up a few times. The CDR3 DNA reads as TGTGCCAGCAGCTTTGGACTATACGGCTACACCTTC. As protein: CASSFGLYGYTF. The chain recombines TRBV5-6 with TRBJ1-2; no clear D. The germline gives CDR1 SGHDT, CDR2 YYEEEE. Trimming removed 2 bases at V and 8 bases at J, with 10 bases between. The CDR3 runs 12 residues.

The gene calls are TRBV5-1 and TRBJ2-7; D gene ambiguous. The V end lost 3 bases, the J end lost 2 bases, and 12 bases lay between the germline ends. Germline V gene data show CDR1 as SGHRS and CDR2 as YFSETQ. This CDR3 region has 14 residues. CDR3 protein: CASSSDRVTYEQYF. CDR3 DNA sequence: TGCGCCAGCAGCTCGGACCGGGTTACCTACGAGCAGTACTTC.

The V call is TRBV10-1, the J call TRBJ1-2; 7 bases agree with TRBD1. Germline lookup yields CDR1 WNHNN and CDR2 SYGVQD (reference sequence). V trimming: 0 bases; J trimming: 8 bases; junction bases outside the gene matches: 15. The CDR3 totals 17 residues. DNA of the CDR3: TGCGCCAGCAGTGAGTCTCATCTAGGGACAGTCGCGGGGGGCTACACCTTC. Translation: CASSESHLGTVAGGYTF.

As to this clone: A much larger clone is a single base away; this may be a read error. This sample also contains other DNA sequences that code for the same CDR3. This rearrangement joins TRBV6-4 to TRBJ2-3; the match to TRBD2 covers 7 bases. Per the germline V gene, CDR1 is MRHNA and CDR2 is SNTAGT. This CDR3 has 15 amino acids. The CDR3 region has the DNA TGCGCCAGCAGTGATAGAGCGGGGAGCGCAGATACGCAGTATTTT. Translated: CASSDRAGSADTQYF.

The CDR3 DNA reads TGTGCCAGCAGACGAAAAGTAGGTCAGGACTACAATGAGCAGTTCTTC. Protein sequence: CASRRKVGQDYNEQFF. The chain links TRBV6-6 to TRBJ2-1, with D unclear. Germline V gene sequence: CDR1 MNHNY, CDR2 SVGAGI (reference sequence). The V gene lost 6 bases and the J gene lost 3 bases, with 18 bases spanning the gap. The CDR3 is 16 residues long.

V gene TRBV6-1 combines with J gene TRBJ1-2; D is ambiguous. The germline V gene has CDR1 MNHNS and CDR2 SASEGT. V dropped 0 bases and J dropped 3 bases, with 11 bases sitting between them. CDR3 size: 15 residues. The CDR3 DNA reads TGTGCCAGCAGTGAAGCACCCCCAGAAGACTATGGCTACACCTTC. This sequence encodes CASSEAPPEDYGYTF.

This rearrangement joins TRBV7-2 to TRBJ1-5; tentative D call: TRBD1 (6 bases). Germline values: CDR1 SGHTA, CDR2 FQGNSA. This CDR3 contains 14 residues. The V end was cut by 0 bases, the J end by 7 bases, with 10 bases between. CDR3 sequence reads: CASSLARGGQPQHF. The DNA of the CDR3 is TGTGCCAGCAGCTTAGCGCGGGGGGGCCAGCCCCAGCATTTT.